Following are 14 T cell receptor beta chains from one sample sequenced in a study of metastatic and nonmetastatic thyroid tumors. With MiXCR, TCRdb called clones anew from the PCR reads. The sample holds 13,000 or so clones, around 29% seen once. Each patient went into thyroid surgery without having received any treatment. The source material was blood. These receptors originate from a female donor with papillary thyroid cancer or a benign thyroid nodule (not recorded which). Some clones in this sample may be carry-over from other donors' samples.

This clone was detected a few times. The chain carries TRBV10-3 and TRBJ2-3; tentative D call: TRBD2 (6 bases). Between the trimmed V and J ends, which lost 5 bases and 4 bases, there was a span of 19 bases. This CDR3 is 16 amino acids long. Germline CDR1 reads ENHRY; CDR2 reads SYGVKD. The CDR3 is CAISQTPGGVPDTQYF. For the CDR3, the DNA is TGTGCCATCAGTCAGACCCCGGGCGGGGTTCCAGATACGCAGTATTTT.

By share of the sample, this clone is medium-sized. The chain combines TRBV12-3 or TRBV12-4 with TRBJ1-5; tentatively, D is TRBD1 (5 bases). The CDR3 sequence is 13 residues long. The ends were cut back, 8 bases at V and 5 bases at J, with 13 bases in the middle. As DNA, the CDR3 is TGTGCCAGCGGGGGTGGTCGGTATCAGCCCCAGCATTTT. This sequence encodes CASGGGRYQPQHF.

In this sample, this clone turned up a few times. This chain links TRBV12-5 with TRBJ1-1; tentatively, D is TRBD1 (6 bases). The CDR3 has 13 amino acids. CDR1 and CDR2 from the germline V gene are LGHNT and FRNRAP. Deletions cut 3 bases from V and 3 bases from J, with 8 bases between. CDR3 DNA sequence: TGTGCTAGTGGTTTTCAGGGGTACACTGAAGCTTTCTTT. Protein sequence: CASGFQGYTEAFF.

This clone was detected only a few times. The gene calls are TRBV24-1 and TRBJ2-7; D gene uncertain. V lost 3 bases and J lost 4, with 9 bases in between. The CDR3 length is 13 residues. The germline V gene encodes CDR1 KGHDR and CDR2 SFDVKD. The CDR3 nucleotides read TGTGCCACCAGTGATCCAATAGGATACGAGCAGTACTTC. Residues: CATSDPIGYEQYF.

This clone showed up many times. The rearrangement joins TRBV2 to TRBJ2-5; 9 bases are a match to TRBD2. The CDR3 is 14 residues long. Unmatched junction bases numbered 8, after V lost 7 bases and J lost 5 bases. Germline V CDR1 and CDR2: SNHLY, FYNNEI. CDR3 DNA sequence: TGTGCCAGCACCTATAGCGGGAGAGGGGAGACCCAGTACTTC. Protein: CASTYSGRGETQYF.

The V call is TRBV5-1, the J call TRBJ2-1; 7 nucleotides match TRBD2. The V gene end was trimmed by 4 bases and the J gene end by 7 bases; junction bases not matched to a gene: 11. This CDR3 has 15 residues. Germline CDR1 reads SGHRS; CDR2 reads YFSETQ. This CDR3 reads CASSLGGFLENEQFF. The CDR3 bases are TGCGCCAGCAGCCTGGGGGGGTTCCTTGAGAATGAGCAGTTCTTC.

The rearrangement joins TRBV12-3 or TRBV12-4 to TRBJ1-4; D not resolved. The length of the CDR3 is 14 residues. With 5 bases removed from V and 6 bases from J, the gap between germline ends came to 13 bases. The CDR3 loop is CASSTLHGYEKLFF. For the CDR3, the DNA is TGTGCCAGCAGTACCCTACATGGGTATGAAAAACTGTTTTTT.

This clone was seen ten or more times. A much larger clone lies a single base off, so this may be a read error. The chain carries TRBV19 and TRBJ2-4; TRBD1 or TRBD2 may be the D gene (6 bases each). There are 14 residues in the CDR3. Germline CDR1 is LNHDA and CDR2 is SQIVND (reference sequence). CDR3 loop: CASSEGGSKNIRYF. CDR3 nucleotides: TGTGCCAGTAGTGAGGGGGGTTCCAAAAACATTCGGTACTTC.

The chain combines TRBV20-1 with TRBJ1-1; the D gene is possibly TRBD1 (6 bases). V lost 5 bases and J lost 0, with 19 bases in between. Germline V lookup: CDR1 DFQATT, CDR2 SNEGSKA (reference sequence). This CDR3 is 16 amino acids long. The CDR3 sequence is CSASWWGRPMNTEAFF. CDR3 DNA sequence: TGCAGTGCTTCTTGGTGGGGGCGACCCATGAACACTGAAGCTTTCTTT.

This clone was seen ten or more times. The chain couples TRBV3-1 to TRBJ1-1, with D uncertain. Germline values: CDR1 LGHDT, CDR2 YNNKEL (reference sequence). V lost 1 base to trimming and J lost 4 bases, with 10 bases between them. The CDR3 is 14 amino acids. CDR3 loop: CASSQVQRGTEAFF. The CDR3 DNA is TGTGCCAGCAGCCAAGTCCAACGGGGCACTGAAGCTTTCTTT. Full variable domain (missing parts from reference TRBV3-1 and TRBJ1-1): DTAVSQTPKYLVTQMGNDKSIKCEQNLGHDTMYWYKQDSKKFLKIMFSYNNKELIINETVPNRFSPKSPDKAHLNLHINSLELGDSAVYFCASSQVQRGTEAFFGQGTRLTVV.

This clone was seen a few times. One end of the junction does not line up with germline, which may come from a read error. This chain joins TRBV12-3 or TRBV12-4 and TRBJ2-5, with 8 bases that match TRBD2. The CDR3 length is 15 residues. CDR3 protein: CASSILGGAGETHSF. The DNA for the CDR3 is TGTGCCAGCAGTATACTCGGGGGGGCGGGGGAGACCCATTCCTTC.

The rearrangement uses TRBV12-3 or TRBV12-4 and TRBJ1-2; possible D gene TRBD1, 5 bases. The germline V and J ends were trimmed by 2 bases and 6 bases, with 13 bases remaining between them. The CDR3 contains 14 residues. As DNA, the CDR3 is TGTGCCAGCAGTTTAAGAGGGGTGGGGGATGGCTACACCTTC. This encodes CASSLRGVGDGYTF.

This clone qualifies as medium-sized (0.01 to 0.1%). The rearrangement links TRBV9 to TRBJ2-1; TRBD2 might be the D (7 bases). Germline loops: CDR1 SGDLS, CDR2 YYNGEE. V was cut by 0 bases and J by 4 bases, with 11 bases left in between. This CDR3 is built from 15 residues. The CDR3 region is CASSVEGEGYNEQFF. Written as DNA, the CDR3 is TGTGCCAGCAGCGTAGAGGGGGAGGGATACAATGAGCAGTTCTTC.

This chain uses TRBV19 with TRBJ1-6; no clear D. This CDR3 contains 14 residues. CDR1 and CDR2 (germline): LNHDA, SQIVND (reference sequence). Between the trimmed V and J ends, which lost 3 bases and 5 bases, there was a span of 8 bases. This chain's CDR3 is CASSMTRNNSPLHF. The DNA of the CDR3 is TGTGCCAGTAGTATGACCCGAAATAATTCACCCCTCCACTTT.